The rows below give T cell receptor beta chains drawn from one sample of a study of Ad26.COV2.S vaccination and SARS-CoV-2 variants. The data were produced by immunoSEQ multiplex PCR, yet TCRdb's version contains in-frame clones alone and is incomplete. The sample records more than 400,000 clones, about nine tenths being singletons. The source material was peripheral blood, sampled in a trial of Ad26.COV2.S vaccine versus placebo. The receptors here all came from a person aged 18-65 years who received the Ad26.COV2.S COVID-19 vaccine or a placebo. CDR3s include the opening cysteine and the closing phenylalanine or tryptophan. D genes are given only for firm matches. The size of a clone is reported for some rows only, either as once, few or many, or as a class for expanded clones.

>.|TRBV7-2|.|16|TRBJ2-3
CASRSMGDWVPDTQYF
TGTGCCAGCAGGTCCATGGGGGACTGGGTCCCAGATACGCAGTATTTT
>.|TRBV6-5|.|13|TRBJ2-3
CASAPGRTDTQYF
TGTGCCAGCGCTCCCGGGCGCACAGATACGCAGTATTTT
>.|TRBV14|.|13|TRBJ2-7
CASSLEIRDEQYF
TGTGCCAGCAGCCTGGAGATCCGGGACGAGCAGTACTTC
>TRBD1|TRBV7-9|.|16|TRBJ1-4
CASSHPTGGGNEKLFF
TGTGCCAGCAGCCACCCGACAGGGGGAGGCAATGAAAAACTGTTTTTT
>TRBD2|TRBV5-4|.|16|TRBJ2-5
CASSAYPTSGKETQYF
TGTGCCAGCAGCGCTTACCCGACTAGCGGGAAAGAGACCCAGTACTTC
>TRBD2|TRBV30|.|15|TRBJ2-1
CAWSVLAGVFNEQFF
TGTGCCTGGAGTGTCTTAGCGGGAGTCTTCAATGAGCAGTTCTTC
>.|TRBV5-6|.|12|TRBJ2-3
CASSHTRNTQYF
TGTGCCAGCAGCCACACTAGAAATACGCAGTATTTT
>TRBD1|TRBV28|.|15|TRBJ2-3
CASRAQGVETDTQYF
TGTGCCAGCAGGGCCCAGGGGGTCGAGACAGATACGCAGTATTTT
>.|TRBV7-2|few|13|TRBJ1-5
CASSSARAQPQHF
TGTGCCAGCAGCTCCGCCAGGGCCCAGCCCCAGCATTTT
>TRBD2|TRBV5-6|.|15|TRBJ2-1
CASSLFLAGVGEQFF
TGTGCCAGCAGCTTGTTTCTAGCGGGAGTAGGAGAGCAGTTCTTC
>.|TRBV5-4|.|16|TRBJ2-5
CASSLASGAQVKTQYF
TGTGCCAGCAGCTTGGCCTCGGGGGCGCAGGTGAAGACCCAGTACTTC
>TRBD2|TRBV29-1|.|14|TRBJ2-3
CSVDGGDRGDTQYF
TGCAGCGTTGATGGGGGGGATAGGGGAGATACGCAGTATTTT
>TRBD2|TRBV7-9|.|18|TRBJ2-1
CASSPPPGTIFSYNEQFF
TGTGCCAGCAGCCCGCCACCCGGGACTATCTTCTCCTACAATGAGCAGTTCTTC
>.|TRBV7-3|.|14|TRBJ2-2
CASSLRINTGELFF
TGTGCCAGCAGCTTAAGGATCAACACCGGGGAGCTGTTTTTT
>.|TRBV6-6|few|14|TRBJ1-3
CASSQIGSGNTIYF
TGTGCCAGCTCCCAAATCGGCTCTGGAAACACCATATATTTT
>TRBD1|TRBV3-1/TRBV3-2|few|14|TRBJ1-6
CASSQVTGFSPLHF
TGTGCCAGCAGCCAAGTGACAGGGTTTTCACCCCTCCACTTT
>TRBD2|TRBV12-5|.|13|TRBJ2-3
CASGTLAGDTQYF
TGTGCTAGTGGTACCCTAGCGGGAGATACGCAGTATTTT
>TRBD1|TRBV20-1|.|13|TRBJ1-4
CSASDRGNEKLFF
TGCAGTGCTAGTGACAGGGGTAATGAAAAACTGTTTTTT
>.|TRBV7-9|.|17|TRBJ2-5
CASSPRTPGLSPETQYF
TGTGCCAGCAGCCCACGGACTCCGGGACTGTCCCCAGAGACCCAGTACTTC
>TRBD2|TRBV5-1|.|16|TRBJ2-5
CASSLAQGLAEETQYF
TGCGCCAGCAGCTTGGCCCAGGGACTAGCAGAAGAGACCCAGTACTTC
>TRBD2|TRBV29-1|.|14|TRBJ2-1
CSVPPGTRDHEQFF
TGCAGCGTCCCGCCCGGGACTAGGGACCATGAGCAGTTCTTC